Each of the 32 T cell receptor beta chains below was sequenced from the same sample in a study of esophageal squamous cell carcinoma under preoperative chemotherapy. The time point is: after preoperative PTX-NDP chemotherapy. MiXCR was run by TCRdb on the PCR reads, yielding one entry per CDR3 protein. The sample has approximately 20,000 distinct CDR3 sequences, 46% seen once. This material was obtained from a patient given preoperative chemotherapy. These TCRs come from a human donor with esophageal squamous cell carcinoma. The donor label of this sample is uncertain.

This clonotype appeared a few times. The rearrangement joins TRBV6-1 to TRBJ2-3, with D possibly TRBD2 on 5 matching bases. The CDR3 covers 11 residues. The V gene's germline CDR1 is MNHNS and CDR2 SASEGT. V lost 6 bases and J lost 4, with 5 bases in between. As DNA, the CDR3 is TGTGCCAGCAGAGCGGCAGATACGCAGTATTTT. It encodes CASRAADTQYF.

This chain's CDR3 is CASSLALAGREQYF. DNA for the CDR3: TGTGCCAGCAGCTTAGCGCTGGCGGGGCGCGAGCAGTACTTC. The chain couples TRBV7-2 to TRBJ2-5, with a possible D match to TRBD2 (6 bases). Judging by the DNA end, TRBJ2-7 fits better; the J call may be wrong. The CDR3 has 14 residues. Germline V gene lookup returns CDR1 SGHTA and CDR2 FQGNSA.

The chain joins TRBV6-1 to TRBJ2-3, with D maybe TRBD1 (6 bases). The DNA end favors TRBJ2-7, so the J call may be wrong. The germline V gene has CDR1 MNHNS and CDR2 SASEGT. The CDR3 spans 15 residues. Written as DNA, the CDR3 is TGTGCCAGCAGTGAGGGGACACGGACAGCTGGCGAGCAGTACTTC. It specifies CASSEGTRTAGEQYF.

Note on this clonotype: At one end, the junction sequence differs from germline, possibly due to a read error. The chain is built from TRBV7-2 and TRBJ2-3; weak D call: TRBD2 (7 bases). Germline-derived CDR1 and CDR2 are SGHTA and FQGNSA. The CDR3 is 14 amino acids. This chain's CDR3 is CASSAGGGKDTQYF. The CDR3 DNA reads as TGTGCGAGCAGCGCGGGCGGGGGCAAAGATACGCAGTATTTC. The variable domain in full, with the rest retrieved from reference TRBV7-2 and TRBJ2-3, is GAGVSQSPSNKVTEKGKDVELRCDPISGHTALYWYRQSLGQGLEFLIYFQGNSAPDKSGLPSDRFSAERTGGSVSTLTIQRTQQEDSAVYLCASSAGGGKDTQYFGPGTRLTVL.

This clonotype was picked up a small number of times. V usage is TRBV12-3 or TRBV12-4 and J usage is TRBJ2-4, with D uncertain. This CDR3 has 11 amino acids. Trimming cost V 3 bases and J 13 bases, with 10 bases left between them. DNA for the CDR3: TGTGCCAGCAGTTTCGGGCAGGAGCAGTACTTC. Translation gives CASSFGQEQYF.

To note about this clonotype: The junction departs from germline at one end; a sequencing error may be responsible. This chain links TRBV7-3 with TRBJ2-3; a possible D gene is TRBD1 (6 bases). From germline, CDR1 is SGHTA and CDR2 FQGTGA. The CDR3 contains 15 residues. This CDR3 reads CASGSRLGATDTQYF. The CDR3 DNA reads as TGTGCCAGCGGGTCTCGACTGGGGGCCACAGATACCCAGTATTTC. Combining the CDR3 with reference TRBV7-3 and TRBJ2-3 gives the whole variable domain GAGVSQTPSNKVTEKGKYVELRCDPISGHTALYWYRQSLGQGPEFLIYFQGTGAADDSGLPNDRFFAVRPEGSVSTLKIQRTERGDSAVYLCASGSRLGATDTQYFGPGTRLTVL.

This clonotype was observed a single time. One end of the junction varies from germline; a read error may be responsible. The CDR3 spells CAGSATNYEQFF. CDR3 sequence (DNA): TGCGCCGGCAGTGCGACCAACTATGAGCAGTTCTTC. This chain links TRBV10-1 with TRBJ2-1; D uncertain. CDR3 length: 12 amino acids. Germline V lookup: CDR1 WNHNN, CDR2 SYGVQD (reference sequence).

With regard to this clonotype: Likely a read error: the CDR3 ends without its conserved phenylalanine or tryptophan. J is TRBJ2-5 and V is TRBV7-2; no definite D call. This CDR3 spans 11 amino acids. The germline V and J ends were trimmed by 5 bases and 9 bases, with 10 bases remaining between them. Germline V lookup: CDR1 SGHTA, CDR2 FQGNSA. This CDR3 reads CASSPQASQYL. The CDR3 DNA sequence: TGTGCCAGCAGCCCTCAAGCGTCCCAGTACTTG.

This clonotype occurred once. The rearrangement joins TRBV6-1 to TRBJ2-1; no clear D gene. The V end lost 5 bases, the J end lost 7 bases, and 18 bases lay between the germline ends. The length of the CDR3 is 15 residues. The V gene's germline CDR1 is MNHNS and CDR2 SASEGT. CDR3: CASSQATYRLNEQFF. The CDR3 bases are TGTGCCAGCAGTCAGGCTACATACCGGCTTAATGAGCAGTTCTTC.

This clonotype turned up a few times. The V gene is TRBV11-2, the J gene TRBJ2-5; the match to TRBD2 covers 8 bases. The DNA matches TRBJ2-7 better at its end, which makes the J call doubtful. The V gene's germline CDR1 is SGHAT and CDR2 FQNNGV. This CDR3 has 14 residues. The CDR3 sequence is CASSPGGGTYEQYF. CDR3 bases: TGTGCCAGCAGCCCGGGGGGGGGAACCTACGAGCAGTACTTC.

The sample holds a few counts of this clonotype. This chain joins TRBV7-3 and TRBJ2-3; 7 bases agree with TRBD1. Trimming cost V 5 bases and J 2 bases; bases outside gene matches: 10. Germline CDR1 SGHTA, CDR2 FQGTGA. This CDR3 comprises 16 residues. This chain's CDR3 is CASSIHRGTHTDTQYF. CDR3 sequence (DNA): TGTGCCAGCAGCATTCACAGGGGAACTCACACAGATACGCAGTATTTT. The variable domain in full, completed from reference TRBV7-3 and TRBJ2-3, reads GAGVSQTPSNKVTEKGKYVELRCDPISGHTALYWYRQSLGQGPEFLIYFQGTGAADDSGLPNDRFFAVRPEGSVSTLKIQRTERGDSAVYLCASSIHRGTHTDTQYFGPGTRLTVL.

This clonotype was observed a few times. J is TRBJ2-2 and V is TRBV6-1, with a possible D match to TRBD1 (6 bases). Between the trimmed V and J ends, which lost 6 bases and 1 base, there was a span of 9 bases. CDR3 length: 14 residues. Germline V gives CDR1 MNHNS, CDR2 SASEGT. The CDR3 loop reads CASRGRGNTGELFF. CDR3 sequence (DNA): TGTGCCAGCAGAGGCAGGGGGAACACCGGGGAGCTGTTTTTT.

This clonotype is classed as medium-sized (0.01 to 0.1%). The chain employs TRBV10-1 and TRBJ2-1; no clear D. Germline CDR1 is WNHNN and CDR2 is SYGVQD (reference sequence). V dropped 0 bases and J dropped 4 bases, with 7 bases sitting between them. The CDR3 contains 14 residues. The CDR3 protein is CASSESGRYNEQFF. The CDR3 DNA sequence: TGCGCCAGCAGTGAGTCTGGCCGGTACAATGAGCAGTTCTTC.

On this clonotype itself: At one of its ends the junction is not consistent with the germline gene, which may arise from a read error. This chain's CDR3 is CASSLGLAGGDKDTQYF. The CDR3 nucleotides are TGTGCCAGCAGCTTAGGTCTCGCGGGCGGCGACAAAGACACCCAGTACTTC. The chain links TRBV7-2 to TRBJ2-5; tentative D call: TRBD2 (5 bases). CDR1 and CDR2 from the germline V gene are SGHTA and FQGNSA. This CDR3 spans 17 amino acids.

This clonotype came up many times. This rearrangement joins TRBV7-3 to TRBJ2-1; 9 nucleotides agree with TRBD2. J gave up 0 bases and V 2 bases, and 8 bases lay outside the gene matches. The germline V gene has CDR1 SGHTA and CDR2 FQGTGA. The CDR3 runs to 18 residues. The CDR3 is CASSLLSASGNSYNEQFF. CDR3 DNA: TGTGCCAGCAGCTTACTTAGTGCTAGCGGGAACTCCTACAATGAGCAGTTCTTC.

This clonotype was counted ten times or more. CDR3 region: CASSFGASGRAEQYF. As DNA, the CDR3 is TGTGCCAGCAGCTTTGGGGCCAGCGGGAGGGCCGAGCAGTACTTC. This chain uses TRBV7-2 with TRBJ2-7; TRBD2 matches 10 bases. Germline CDR1 SGHTA, CDR2 FQGNSA. Trimming removed 3 bases from V and 6 bases from J; junction bases left unmatched: 8. CDR3 length: 15 amino acids.

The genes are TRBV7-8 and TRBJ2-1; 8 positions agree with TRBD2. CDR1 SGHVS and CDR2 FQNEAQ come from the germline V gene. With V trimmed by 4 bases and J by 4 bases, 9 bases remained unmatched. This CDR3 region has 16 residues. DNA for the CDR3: TGTGCCAGCAGCTCCCCGGGACTAGGGATATACAATGAGCAGTTCTTC. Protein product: CASSSPGLGIYNEQFF.

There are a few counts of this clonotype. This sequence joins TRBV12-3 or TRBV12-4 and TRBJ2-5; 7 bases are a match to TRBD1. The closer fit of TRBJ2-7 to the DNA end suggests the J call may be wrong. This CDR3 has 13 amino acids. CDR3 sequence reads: CASTRTGSGEQYF. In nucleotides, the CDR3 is TGTGCCAGCACCCGGACAGGATCGGGCGAGCAGTACTTC.

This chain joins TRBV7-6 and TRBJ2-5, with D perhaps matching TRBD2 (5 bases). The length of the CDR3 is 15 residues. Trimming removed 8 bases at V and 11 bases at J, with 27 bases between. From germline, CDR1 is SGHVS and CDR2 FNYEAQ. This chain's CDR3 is CASGLEGLVPDTQYF. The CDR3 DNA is TGTGCCAGCGGGTTAGAGGGCCTGGTCCCAGATACGCAGTACTTC.

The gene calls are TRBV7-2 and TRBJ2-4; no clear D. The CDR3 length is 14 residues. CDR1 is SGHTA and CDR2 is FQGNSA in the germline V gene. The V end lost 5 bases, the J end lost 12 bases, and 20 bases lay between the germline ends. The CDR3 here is CASSTIGVTNTQYF. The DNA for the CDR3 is TGTGCCAGCAGCACCATAGGAGTCACAAATACTCAGTACTTC.

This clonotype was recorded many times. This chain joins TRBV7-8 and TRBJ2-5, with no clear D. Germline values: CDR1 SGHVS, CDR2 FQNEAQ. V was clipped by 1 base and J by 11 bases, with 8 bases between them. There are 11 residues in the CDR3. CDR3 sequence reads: CASSLGDLQYF. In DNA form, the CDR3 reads TGTGCCAGCAGCTTAGGGGATTTACAGTACTTC. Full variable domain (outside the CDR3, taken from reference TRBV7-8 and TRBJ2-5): GAGVSQSPRYKVAKRGQDVALRCDPISGHVSLFWYQQALGQGPEFLTYFQNEAQLDKSGLPSDRFFAERPEGSVSTLKIQRTQQEDSAVYLCASSLGDLQYFGPGTRLLVL.

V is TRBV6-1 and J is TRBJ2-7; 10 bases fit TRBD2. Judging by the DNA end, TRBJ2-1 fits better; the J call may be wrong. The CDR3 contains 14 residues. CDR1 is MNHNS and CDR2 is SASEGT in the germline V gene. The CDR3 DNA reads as TGTGCCAGCAGTCCGACTAGCGGGCGTAATGAGCAGTTCTTC. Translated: CASSPTSGRNEQFF.

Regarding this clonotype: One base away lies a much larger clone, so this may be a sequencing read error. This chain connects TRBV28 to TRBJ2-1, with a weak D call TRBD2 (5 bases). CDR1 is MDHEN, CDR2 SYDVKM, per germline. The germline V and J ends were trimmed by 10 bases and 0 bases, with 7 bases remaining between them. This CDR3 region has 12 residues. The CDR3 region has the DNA TGTGCCAACACTAGCTCCTACAATGAGCAGTTCTTC. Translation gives CANTSSYNEQFF.

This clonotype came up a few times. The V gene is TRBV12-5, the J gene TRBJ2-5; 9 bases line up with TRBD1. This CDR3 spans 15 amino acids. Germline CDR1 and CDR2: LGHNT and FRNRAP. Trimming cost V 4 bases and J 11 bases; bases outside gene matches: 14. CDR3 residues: CASGSGQGPRDEQYF. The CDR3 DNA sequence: TGTGCTAGTGGTTCCGGACAGGGGCCTCGGGATGAGCAGTACTTC.

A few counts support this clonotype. The CDR3 bases are TGTGCCAGCTCACAATTAAGAGGCAATGAGCAGTTCTTC. The encoded protein is CASSQLRGNEQFF. The chain joins TRBV18 to TRBJ2-1; D uncertain. Germline loops: CDR1 KGHSH, CDR2 LQKENI. V was trimmed by 4 bases and J by 6 bases, leaving 10 bases between them. The CDR3 length is 13 residues. Together with reference TRBV18 and TRBJ2-1, the CDR3 gives the full variable domain: NAGVMQNPRHLVRRRGQEARLRCSPMKGHSHVYWYRQLPEEGLKFMVYLQKENIIDESGMPKERFSAEFPKEGPSILRIQQVVRGDSAAYFCASSQLRGNEQFFGPGTRLTVL.

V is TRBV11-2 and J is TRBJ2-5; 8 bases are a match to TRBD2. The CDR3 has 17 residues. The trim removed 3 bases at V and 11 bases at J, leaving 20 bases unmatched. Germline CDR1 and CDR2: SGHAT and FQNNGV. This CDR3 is CASSLIAGSSSYNEQYF. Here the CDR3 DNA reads TGTGCCAGCAGCTTGATAGCGGGGTCTAGCTCCTACAATGAGCAGTACTTC.

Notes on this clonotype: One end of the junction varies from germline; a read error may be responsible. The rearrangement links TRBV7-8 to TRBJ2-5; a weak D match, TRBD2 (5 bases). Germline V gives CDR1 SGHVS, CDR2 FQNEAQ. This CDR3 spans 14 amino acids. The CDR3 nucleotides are TGTGCCGGCAGCGGTTCCCCTAGCAAAGATACCCAGTACTTC. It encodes CAGSGSPSKDTQYF.

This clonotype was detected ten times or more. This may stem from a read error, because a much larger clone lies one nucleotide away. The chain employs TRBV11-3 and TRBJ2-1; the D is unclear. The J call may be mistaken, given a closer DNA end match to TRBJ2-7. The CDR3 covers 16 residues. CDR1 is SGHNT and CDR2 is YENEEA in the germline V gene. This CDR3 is CASSLGYLDSYNEQYF. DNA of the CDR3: TGTGCCAGCAGCTTAGGCTATCTTGACTCCTACAATGAGCAGTACTTC.

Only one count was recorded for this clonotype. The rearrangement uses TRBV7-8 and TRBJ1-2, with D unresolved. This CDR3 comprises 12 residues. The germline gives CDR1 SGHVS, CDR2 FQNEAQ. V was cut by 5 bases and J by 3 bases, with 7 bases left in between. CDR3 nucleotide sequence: TGTGCCAGCAGCCGGGGTTACTATGGCTACACCTTC. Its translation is CASSRGYYGYTF.

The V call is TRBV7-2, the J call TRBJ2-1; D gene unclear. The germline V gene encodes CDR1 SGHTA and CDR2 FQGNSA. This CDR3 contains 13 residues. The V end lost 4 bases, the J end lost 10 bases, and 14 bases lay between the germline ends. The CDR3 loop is CASSSGKVWEQFF. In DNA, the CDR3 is TGTGCCAGCAGCTCAGGAAAGGTGTGGGAGCAGTTCTTC.

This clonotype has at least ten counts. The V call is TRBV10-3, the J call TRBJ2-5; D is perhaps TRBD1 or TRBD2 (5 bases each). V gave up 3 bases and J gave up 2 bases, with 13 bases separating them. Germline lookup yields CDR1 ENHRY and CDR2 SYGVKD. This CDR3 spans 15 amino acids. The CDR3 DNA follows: TGTGCCATCAGTGACAGGAGGACATCGCAAGAGACCCAGTACTTC. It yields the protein CAISDRRTSQETQYF.

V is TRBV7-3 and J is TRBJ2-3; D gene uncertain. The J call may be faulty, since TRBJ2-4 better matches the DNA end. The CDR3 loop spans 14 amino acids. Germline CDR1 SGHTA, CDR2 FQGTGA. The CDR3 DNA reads TGTGGCGGCTCGGCGCCCTCCGGCAAAGATACTCAGTACTTC. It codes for CGGSAPSGKDTQYF.